This T cell receptor (beta chain) was identified in a study of shared clonotypes between healthy human individuals. Comment on this clone: What it binds is not known.

General study results and limits: Of the naive CD4 clonotypes, approximately 5% were shared across four donors. Donors were few, which limited the genetic and exposure-history diversity represented.

Execution of the assay was at deep level. Some clones are missing from TCRdb's copy, which holds only in-frame ones; the method was immunoSEQ multiplex PCR. The repertoire holds about 2,100,000 clones, with approximately 94% as singletons. CD8 cells classed as naive were CD45RO-negative and positively selected for CCR7, excluding terminally differentiated effector memory CD45RA+ cells. CDR1 is KGHSH, CDR2 LQKENI, per germline. The ends were cut back, 0 bases at V and 4 bases at J, with 15 bases in the middle. This CDR3 contains 16 residues. The rearrangement links TRBV18 to TRBJ1-1; D might be TRBD1 (5 bases). The TCR was taken from a man in his late teens or twenties in good health. Some clones in this sample may be carry-over from other donors' samples. The sequencing sample was made of naive CD8+ T cells from PBMCs. CDR3 region: CASSPPGVGAATEAFF. The CDR3 region has the DNA TGTGCCAGCTCACCACCCGGGGTAGGGGCGGCCACTGAAGCTTTCTTT.